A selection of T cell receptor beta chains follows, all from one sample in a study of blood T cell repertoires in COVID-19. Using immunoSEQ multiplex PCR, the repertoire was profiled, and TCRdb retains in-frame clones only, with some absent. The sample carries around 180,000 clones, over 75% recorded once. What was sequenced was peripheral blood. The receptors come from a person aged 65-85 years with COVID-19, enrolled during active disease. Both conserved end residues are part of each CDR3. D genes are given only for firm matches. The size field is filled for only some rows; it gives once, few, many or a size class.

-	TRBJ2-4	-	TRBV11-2	TGTGCCAGCAGCTTAATGGGCGGGTTAGGGAACATTCAGTACTTC	CASSLMGGLGNIQYF
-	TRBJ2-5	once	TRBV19	TGTGCCAGTAGTATCGGGGTCGGTTCTTACGAGACCCAGTACTTC	CASSIGVGSYETQYF
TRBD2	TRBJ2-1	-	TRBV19	TGTGCCAGTAGTATAGGGACTAGCGGGGGGTGGAATGAGCAGTTCTTC	CASSIGTSGGWNEQFF
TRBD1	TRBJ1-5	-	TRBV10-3	TGTGCCATCAGCCCAGACAGGGCGGGCAATCAGCCCCAGCATTTT	CAISPDRAGNQPQHF
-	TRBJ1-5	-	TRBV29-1	TGCAGCGTTGGGCAGAACAATCAGCCCCAGCATTTT	CSVGQNNQPQHF
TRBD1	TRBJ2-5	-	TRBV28	TGTGCCAGCAGCCGCGGACAGGGGGAACAAGAGACCCAGTACTTC	CASSRGQGEQETQYF
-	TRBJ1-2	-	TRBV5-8	TGTGCCAGCAGCTTGGAACAGTCTTACTATGGCTACACCTTC	CASSLEQSYYGYTF
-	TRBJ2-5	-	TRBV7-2	TGTGCCAGCAGCTTAATCGGGGGCGTAGCGGGAGAGACCCAGTACTTC	CASSLIGGVAGETQYF
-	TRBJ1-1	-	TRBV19	TGTGCCAGTAGTATTGGAGTAATGAACACTGAAGCTTTCTTT	CASSIGVMNTEAFF
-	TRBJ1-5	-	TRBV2	TGTGCCAGTAGTTGGTCACAGCGGGATCAGCCCCAGCATTTT	CASSWSQRDQPQHF
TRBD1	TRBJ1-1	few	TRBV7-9	TGTGCCAGCAGCCGGGACAGGGAGGGGCTGAACACTGAAGCTTTCTTT	CASSRDREGLNTEAFF
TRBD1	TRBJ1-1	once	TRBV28	TGTGCCAGCAGTTTAGCCAGGGGGCTGGACACTGAAGCTTTCTTT	CASSLARGLDTEAFF
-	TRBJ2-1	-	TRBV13	TGTGCCATCGACAATGAGCAGTTCTTC	CAIDNEQFF
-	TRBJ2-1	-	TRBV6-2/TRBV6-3	TGTGCCAGCAGTCCCTACAGGGTCGATGAGCAGTTCTTC	CASSPYRVDEQFF
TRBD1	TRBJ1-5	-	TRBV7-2	TGTGCCAGCAGCCCACGGACAGGGACTAATCAGCCCCAGCATTTT	CASSPRTGTNQPQHF
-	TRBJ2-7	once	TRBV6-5	TGTGCCAGCAGTCACAGACAGCCACTGTACTTC	CASSHRQPLYF